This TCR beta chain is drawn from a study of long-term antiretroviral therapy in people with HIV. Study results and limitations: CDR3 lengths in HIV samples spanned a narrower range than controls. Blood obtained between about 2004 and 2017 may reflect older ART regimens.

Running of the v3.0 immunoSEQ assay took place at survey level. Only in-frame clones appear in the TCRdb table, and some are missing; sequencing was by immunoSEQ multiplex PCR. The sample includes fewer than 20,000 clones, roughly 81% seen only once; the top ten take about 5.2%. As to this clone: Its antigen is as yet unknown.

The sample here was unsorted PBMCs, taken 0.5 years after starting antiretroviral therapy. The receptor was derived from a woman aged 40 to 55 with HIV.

CDR3 sequence reads: CASSHHLRLAGDYEQFF. The DNA of the CDR3 is TGTGCCAGCAGCCACCACCTTCGACTAGCGGGAGATTACGAGCAGTTCTTC. The chain joins TRBV13 to TRBJ2-1, with 12 bases lining up with TRBD2. Germline lookup yields CDR1 PRHDT and CDR2 FYEKMQ (reference sequence). The CDR3 runs to 17 residues. With V trimmed by 5 bases and J by 10 bases, 15 bases remained unmatched.